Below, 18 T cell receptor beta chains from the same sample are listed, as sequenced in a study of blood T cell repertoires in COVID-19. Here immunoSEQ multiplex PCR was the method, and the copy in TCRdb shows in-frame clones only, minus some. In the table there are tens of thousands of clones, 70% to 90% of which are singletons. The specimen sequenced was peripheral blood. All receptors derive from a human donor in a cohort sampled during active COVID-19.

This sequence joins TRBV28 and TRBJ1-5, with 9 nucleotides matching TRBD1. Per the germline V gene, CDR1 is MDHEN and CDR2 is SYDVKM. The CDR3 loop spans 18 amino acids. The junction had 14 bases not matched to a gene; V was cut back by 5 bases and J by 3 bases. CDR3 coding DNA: TGTGCCAGCAGTCAAGGGACAGGGAACATCGGTAACAATCAGCCCCAGCATTTT. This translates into CASSQGTGNIGNNQPQHF.

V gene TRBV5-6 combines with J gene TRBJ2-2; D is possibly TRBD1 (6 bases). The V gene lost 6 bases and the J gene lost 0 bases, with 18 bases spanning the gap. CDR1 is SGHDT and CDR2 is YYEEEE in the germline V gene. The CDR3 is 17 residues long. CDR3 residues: CASILQGSPSNTGELFF. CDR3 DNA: TGTGCCAGCATCCTACAGGGTTCCCCTTCGAACACCGGGGAGCTGTTTTTT. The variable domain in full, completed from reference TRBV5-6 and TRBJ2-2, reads DAGVTQSPTHLIKTRGQQVTLRCSPKSGHDTVSWYQQALGQGPQFIFQYYEEEERQRGNFPDRFSGHQFPNYSSELNVNALLLGDSALYLCASILQGSPSNTGELFFGEGSRLTVL.

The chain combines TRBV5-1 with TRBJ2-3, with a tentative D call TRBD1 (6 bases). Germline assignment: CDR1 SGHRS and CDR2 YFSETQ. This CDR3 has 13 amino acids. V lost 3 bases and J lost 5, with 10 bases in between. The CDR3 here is CASSSTGLDTQYF. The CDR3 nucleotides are TGCGCCAGCAGCTCAACAGGGTTAGATACGCAGTATTTT. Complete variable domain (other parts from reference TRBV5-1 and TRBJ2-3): KAGVTQTPRYLIKTRGQQVTLSCSPISGHRSVSWYQQTPGQGLQFLFEYFSETQRNKGNFPGRFSGRQFSNSRSEMNVSTLELGDSALYLCASSSTGLDTQYFGPGTRLTVL.

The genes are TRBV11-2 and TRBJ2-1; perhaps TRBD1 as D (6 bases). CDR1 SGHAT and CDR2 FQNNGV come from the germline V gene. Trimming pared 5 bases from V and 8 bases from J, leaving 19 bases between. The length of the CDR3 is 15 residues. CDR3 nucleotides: TGTGCCAGCAGCCCCGGGACACATAACCAAGATGAGCAGTTCTTC. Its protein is CASSPGTHNQDEQFF.

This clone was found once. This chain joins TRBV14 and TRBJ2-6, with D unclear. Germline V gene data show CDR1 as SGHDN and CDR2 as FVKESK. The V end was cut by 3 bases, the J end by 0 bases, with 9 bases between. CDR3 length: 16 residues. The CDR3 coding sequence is TGTGCCAGCAGCCACCAACTCCACTCTGGGGCCAACGTCCTGACTTTC. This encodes CASSHQLHSGANVLTF.

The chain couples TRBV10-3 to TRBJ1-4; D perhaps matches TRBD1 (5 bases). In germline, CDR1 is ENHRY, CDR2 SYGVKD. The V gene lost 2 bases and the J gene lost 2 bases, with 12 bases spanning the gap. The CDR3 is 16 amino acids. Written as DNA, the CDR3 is TGTGCCATCAGTGAGGGCAGGGCATCGACTAATGAAAAACTGTTTTTT. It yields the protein CAISEGRASTNEKLFF.

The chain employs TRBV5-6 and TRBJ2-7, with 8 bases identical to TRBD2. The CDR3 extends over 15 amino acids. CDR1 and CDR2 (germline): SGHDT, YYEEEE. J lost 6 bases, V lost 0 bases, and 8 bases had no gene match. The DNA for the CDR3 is TGTGCCAGCAGCTTGGCGGGGGGGAGGGCCGGCGAGCAGTACTTC. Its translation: CASSLAGGRAGEQYF.

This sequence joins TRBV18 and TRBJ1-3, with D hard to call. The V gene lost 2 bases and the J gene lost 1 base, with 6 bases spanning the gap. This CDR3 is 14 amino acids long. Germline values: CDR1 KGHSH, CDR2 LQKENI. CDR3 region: CASSPSRSGNTIYF. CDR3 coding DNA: TGTGCCAGCTCACCATCGCGATCTGGAAACACCATATATTTT.

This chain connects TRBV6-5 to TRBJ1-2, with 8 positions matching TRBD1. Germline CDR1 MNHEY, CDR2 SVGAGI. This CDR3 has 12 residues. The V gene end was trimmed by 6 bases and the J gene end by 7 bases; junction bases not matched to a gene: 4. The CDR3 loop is CASRPTGGGYTF. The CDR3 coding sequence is TGTGCCAGCAGGCCTACAGGGGGTGGCTACACCTTC.

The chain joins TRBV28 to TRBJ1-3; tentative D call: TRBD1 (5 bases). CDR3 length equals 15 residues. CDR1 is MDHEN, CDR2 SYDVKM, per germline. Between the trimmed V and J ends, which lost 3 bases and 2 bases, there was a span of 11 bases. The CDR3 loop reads CASSFGGIAGNTIYF. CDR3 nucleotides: TGTGCCAGCAGTTTCGGGGGAATCGCTGGAAACACCATATATTTT.

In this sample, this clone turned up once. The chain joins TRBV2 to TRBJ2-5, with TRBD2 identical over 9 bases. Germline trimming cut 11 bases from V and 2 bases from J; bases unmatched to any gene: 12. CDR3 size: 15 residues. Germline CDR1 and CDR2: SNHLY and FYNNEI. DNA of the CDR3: TGTGCCTCCAATCCCGCGGGAGGGGGACAAGAGACCCAGTACTTC. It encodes CASNPAGGGQETQYF.

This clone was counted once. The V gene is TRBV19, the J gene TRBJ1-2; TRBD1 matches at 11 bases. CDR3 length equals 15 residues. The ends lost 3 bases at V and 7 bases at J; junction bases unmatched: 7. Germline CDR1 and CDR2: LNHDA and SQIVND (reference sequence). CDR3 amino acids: CASSMWTGGAAGYTF. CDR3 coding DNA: TGTGCCAGTAGTATGTGGACAGGGGGCGCGGCTGGCTACACCTTC.

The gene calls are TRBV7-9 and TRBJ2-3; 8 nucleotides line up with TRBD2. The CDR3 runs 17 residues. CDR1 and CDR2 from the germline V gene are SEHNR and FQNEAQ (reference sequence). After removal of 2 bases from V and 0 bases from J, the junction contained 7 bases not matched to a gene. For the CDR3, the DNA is TGTGCCAGCAGCTTATTCGTAACTAGCGGAAGCACAGATACGCAGTATTTT. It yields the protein CASSLFVTSGSTDTQYF.

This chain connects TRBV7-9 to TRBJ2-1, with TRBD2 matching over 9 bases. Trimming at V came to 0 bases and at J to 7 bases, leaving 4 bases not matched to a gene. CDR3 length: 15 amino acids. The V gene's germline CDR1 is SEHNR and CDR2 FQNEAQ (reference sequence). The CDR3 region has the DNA TGTGCCAGCAGCTTAGCTAGCGGGAGAACGAATGAGCAGTTCTTC. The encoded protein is CASSLASGRTNEQFF.

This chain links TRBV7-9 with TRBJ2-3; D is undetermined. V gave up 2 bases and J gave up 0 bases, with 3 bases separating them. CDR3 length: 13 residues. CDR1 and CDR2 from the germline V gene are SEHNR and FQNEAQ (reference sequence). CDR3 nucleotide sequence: TGTGCCAGCAGCTTACCTAGCACAGATACGCAGTATTTT. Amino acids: CASSLPSTDTQYF.

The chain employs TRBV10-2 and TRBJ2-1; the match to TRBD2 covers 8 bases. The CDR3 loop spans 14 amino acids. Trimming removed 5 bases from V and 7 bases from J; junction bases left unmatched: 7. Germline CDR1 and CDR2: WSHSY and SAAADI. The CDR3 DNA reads TGCGCCAGCAGTTCAGCGGGGGCAGTTAATGAGCAGTTCTTC. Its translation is CASSSAGAVNEQFF.

For the CDR3, the DNA is TGTGCCAGCAGCTTCCAAGGGACTAGCGGGAGCTCTGAGCAGTTCTTC. Translated: CASSFQGTSGSSEQFF. The rearrangement uses TRBV5-6 and TRBJ2-1; TRBD2 matches at 14 bases. Trimming removed 2 bases from V and 9 bases from J; junction bases left unmatched: 7. The germline V gene has CDR1 SGHDT and CDR2 YYEEEE. The CDR3 contains 16 residues.

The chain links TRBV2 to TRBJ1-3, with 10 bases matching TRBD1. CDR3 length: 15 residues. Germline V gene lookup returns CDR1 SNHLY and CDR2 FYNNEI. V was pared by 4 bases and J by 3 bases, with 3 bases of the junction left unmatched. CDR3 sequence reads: CASSGTGGYGNTIYF. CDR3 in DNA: TGTGCCAGCAGTGGGACAGGGGGTTATGGAAACACCATATATTTT. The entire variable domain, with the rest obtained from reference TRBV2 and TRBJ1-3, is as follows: EPEVTQTPSHQVTQMGQEVILRCVPISNHLYFYWYRQILGQKVEFLVSFYNNEISEKSEIFDDQFSVERPDGSNFTLKIRSTKLEDSAMYFCASSGTGGYGNTIYFGEGSWLTVV.